A single sample gave rise to the 25 T cell receptor beta chains below, sequenced in a study of shared clonotypes between healthy human individuals. Only in-frame clones appear in the TCRdb table, and some are missing; sequencing was by immunoSEQ multiplex PCR. There are approximately 350,000 clones in the sample; approximately 74% occur only once, and 9% to 12% lies in the top ten. What was sequenced was memory CD4+ T cells sorted from blood. Stated subset: CD45RA-negative fraction. Source of these receptors: a man younger than 40 in good health.

This chain joins TRBV5-1 and TRBJ1-2, with 7 positions matching TRBD1. Germline lookup yields CDR1 SGHRS and CDR2 YFSETQ. This CDR3 contains 14 residues. Trimming cost V 4 bases and J 4 bases; bases outside gene matches: 7. The CDR3 protein is CASSLGQVLYGYTF. Here the CDR3 DNA reads TGCGCCAGCAGCCTAGGACAGGTCCTCTATGGCTACACCTTC. The whole variable domain, filled in from reference TRBV5-1 and TRBJ1-2, reads KAGVTQTPRYLIKTRGQQVTLSCSPISGHRSVSWYQQTPGQGLQFLFEYFSETQRNKGNFPGRFSGRQFSNSRSEMNVSTLELGDSALYLCASSLGQVLYGYTFGSGTRLTVV.

This clone was observed once. The J gene is TRBJ2-1, the V gene TRBV27, with TRBD1 matching 9 bases. V dropped 7 bases and J dropped 8; count of bases not matched to a gene: 6. Germline CDR1 MNHEY, CDR2 SMNVEV (reference sequence). The CDR3 sequence is 13 residues long. The chain's CDR3 is CASKAQGAYEQFF. CDR3 nucleotides: TGTGCCAGCAAGGCACAGGGGGCTTATGAGCAGTTCTTC.

This clone was counted between two and nine times. J is TRBJ2-5 and V is TRBV7-9; the D is unclear. The CDR3 covers 11 residues. CDR1 and CDR2 from the germline V gene are SEHNR and FQNEAQ (reference sequence). The V and J ends lost 10 bases and 3 bases respectively, with 9 bases between them. The CDR3 sequence is CAIMYEETQYF. The CDR3 nucleotides are TGTGCCATCATGTATGAAGAGACCCAGTACTTC.

The genes are TRBV29-1 and TRBJ1-3, with D uncertain. V dropped 0 bases and J dropped 1 base, with 7 bases sitting between them. This CDR3 has 14 amino acids. Germline V gene sequence: CDR1 SQVTM, CDR2 ANQGSEA. The CDR3, as DNA: TGCAGCGTTGAAGATGTCGGGTCTGGAAACACCATATATTTT. This translates into CSVEDVGSGNTIYF.

This chain joins TRBV5-1 and TRBJ1-2; D might be TRBD1 (6 bases). Trimming pared 2 bases from V and 0 bases from J, leaving 17 bases between. The CDR3 totals 17 residues. Germline V gives CDR1 SGHRS, CDR2 YFSETQ. The CDR3 region has the DNA TGCGCCAGCAGCTTACCTCCTTTACAGGGAGCTAACTATGGCTACACCTTC. Translation: CASSLPPLQGANYGYTF.

The J gene is TRBJ1-5, the V gene TRBV10-2; TRBD1 matches 7 bases. With 8 bases clipped from V and 5 bases from J, the junction kept 9 bases outside the gene matches. CDR1 WSHSY and CDR2 SAAADI come from the germline V gene. This CDR3 is built from 14 residues. CDR3 nucleotides: TGCGCCAGCTCGGGACAGCCGAGCTATCAGCCCCAGCATTTT. This gives the protein CASSGQPSYQPQHF.

The chain couples TRBV19 to TRBJ1-4, with D perhaps TRBD1 (5 bases). The CDR3 spans 15 residues. Per the germline V gene, CDR1 is LNHDA and CDR2 is SQIVND (reference sequence). V was clipped by 1 base and J by 5 bases, with 11 bases between them. The DNA for the CDR3 is TGTGCCAGTAGTATAGGGACACCTTTAAATGAAAAACTGTTTTTT. It yields the protein CASSIGTPLNEKLFF. The full variable domain, in which reference TRBV19 and TRBJ1-4 provide the parts outside the CDR3, is DGGITQSPKYLFRKEGQNVTLSCEQNLNHDAMYWYRQDPGQGLRLIYYSQIVNDFQKGDIAEGYSVSREKKESFPLTVTSAQKNPTAFYLCASSIGTPLNEKLFFGSGTQLSVL.

The chain combines TRBV14 with TRBJ1-3; D not resolved. V was pared by 10 bases and J by 0 bases, with 16 bases between. The germline V gene has CDR1 SGHDN and CDR2 FVKESK. CDR3 length: 15 residues. CDR3 loop: CATSDRLYSGNTIYF. In DNA, the CDR3 is TGTGCCACCTCAGACCGGCTTTACTCTGGAAACACCATATATTTT.

V usage is TRBV7-3 and J usage is TRBJ2-1; the D is unclear. V was pared by 2 bases and J by 10 bases, with 6 bases between. Germline V gene data show CDR1 as SGHTA and CDR2 as FQGTGA. CDR3 length: 11 residues. The CDR3 loop is CASSLATEQFF. The CDR3, as DNA: TGTGCCAGCAGCTTAGCAACAGAGCAGTTCTTC.

This chain uses TRBV28 with TRBJ2-1, with 8 bases aligning to TRBD1. This CDR3 has 15 amino acids. The J segment lost 6 bases and the V segment lost 5 bases, leaving 9 bases of the junction unmatched. CDR1 and CDR2 (germline): MDHEN, SYDVKM. CDR3 amino acids: CASSLPTGVLNEQFF. The CDR3 bases are TGTGCCAGCAGTCTTCCGACAGGGGTGCTCAATGAGCAGTTCTTC.

Worth noting for this clone: Distinct nucleotide sequences in the sample also encode this CDR3. The V gene is TRBV2, the J gene TRBJ2-7, with 9 nucleotides matching TRBD2. With V trimmed by 4 bases and J by 4 bases, 5 bases remained unmatched. Germline V CDR1 and CDR2: SNHLY, FYNNEI. The CDR3 runs 14 residues. Here the CDR3 reads CASSGGLAGYEQYF. CDR3 nucleotides: TGTGCCAGCAGTGGCGGGCTAGCGGGATACGAGCAGTACTTC.

The chain joins TRBV5-1 to TRBJ1-1, with 8 nucleotides matching TRBD1. V lost 3 bases and J lost 8; bases outside the gene matches: 9. The CDR3 totals 14 residues. CDR1 is SGHRS, CDR2 YFSETQ, per germline. CDR3 coding DNA: TGCGCCAGCAGCTGGACAGGGCGAATAGCCGAAGCTTTCTTT. Its protein product is CASSWTGRIAEAFF.

This chain uses TRBV5-1 with TRBJ1-5, with D possibly TRBD1 on 5 matching bases. This CDR3 has 14 residues. V was shortened by 4 bases and J by 3 bases, with 11 bases between the two germline ends. In germline, CDR1 is SGHRS, CDR2 YFSETQ. CDR3 residues: CASSIGTFNQPQHF. The CDR3, as DNA: TGCGCCAGCAGCATCGGGACGTTCAATCAGCCCCAGCATTTT. The full variable domain, in which reference TRBV5-1 and TRBJ1-5 provide the parts outside the CDR3, is KAGVTQTPRYLIKTRGQQVTLSCSPISGHRSVSWYQQTPGQGLQFLFEYFSETQRNKGNFPGRFSGRQFSNSRSEMNVSTLELGDSALYLCASSIGTFNQPQHFGDGTRLSIL.

The chain employs TRBV5-5 and TRBJ2-3; D not resolved. The CDR3 contains 13 residues. CDR1 is SGHKS and CDR2 is YYEKEE in the germline V gene (reference sequence). Between the trimmed V and J ends, which lost 4 bases and 5 bases, there was a span of 11 bases. The CDR3: CASSRLGVDTQYF. The CDR3 DNA reads as TGTGCCAGCAGCCGGCTTGGGGTAGATACGCAGTATTTT.

The chain has TRBV7-8 and TRBJ2-5; D gene ambiguous. Germline CDR1 is SGHVS and CDR2 is FQNEAQ. The CDR3 runs to 15 residues. The ends were cut back, 1 base at V and 2 bases at J, with 11 bases in the middle. The CDR3 loop is CASSLGVPTQETQYF. CDR3 nucleotides: TGTGCCAGCAGCTTAGGTGTCCCAACACAAGAGACCCAGTACTTC.

The V gene is TRBV4-3, the J gene TRBJ1-1; D is unresolved. This CDR3 region has 14 residues. Germline CDR1 LGHNA, CDR2 YSLEER. V lost 0 bases to trimming and J lost 1 base, with 6 bases between them. CDR3 nucleotides: TGCGCCAGCAGCCAAGATACGCGGAACACTGAAGCTTTCTTT. Amino acid sequence: CASSQDTRNTEAFF.

The chain is built from TRBV2 and TRBJ2-7; D remains ambiguous. V shed 6 bases and J shed 6 bases, with 12 bases lying between them. The CDR3 consists of 12 residues. Germline CDR1 SNHLY, CDR2 FYNNEI. Written as DNA, the CDR3 is TGTGCCAGCAGGTACGAGTACGGCGAGCAGTACTTC. This encodes CASRYEYGEQYF.

There are a few counts of this clone. The rearrangement links TRBV5-1 to TRBJ2-3; 9 bases align to TRBD2. Looked up from germline, CDR1 is SGHRS and CDR2 is YFSETQ. The V gene end was trimmed by 5 bases and the J gene end by 0 bases; junction bases not matched to a gene: 10. The CDR3 loop spans 17 amino acids. CDR3 coding DNA: TGCGCCAGCAGTTTAAGCGGGAGGCCTCGTAGCACAGATACGCAGTATTTT. The encoded protein is CASSLSGRPRSTDTQYF.

The J gene is TRBJ2-1, the V gene TRBV7-9; possible D gene TRBD2, 5 bases. Trimming took 6 bases from V and 10 from J, leaving 25 bases between them. The germline gives CDR1 SEHNR, CDR2 FQNEAQ (reference sequence). The CDR3 is 16 amino acids. The CDR3 sequence is CASRARSASDYTEQFF. Written as DNA, the CDR3 is TGTGCCAGCAGGGCCCGAAGCGCTAGTGACTACACGGAGCAGTTCTTC.

CDR3 in amino acids: CASRLGTSGIDEQFF. CDR3 DNA sequence: TGTGCCAGCAGGCTCGGGACTAGCGGGATCGATGAGCAGTTCTTC. The chain carries TRBV25-1 and TRBJ2-1, with 13 bases that match TRBD2. CDR3 length: 15 amino acids. V lost 6 bases to trimming and J lost 8 bases; unmatched junction nucleotides: 7. CDR1 is MGHDK and CDR2 is SYGVNS in the germline V gene.

The genes are TRBV4-2 and TRBJ1-4; tentative D call: TRBD1 (6 bases). Germline CDR1 is LGHNA and CDR2 is YNFKEQ. The CDR3 consists of 16 residues. V gave up 3 bases and J gave up 10 bases, with 21 bases separating them. CDR3 nucleotide sequence: TGTGCCAGCAGCCACACTTCAGGGGTTGGCATGGGAAAACTGTTTTTT. This gives the protein CASSHTSGVGMGKLFF.

V is TRBV5-6 and J is TRBJ2-7; D possibly uses TRBD1 or TRBD2 (5 bases each). The CDR3 totals 16 residues. V was trimmed by 3 bases and J by 4 bases, leaving 20 bases between them. Germline lookup yields CDR1 SGHDT and CDR2 YYEEEE. CDR3 sequence: CASSWGPGPGSYEQYF. The DNA for the CDR3 is TGTGCCAGCAGCTGGGGTCCGGGGCCCGGGTCTTACGAGCAGTACTTC.

J is TRBJ1-2 and V is TRBV29-1; D is undetermined. The CDR3 extends over 12 amino acids. The germline gives CDR1 SQVTM, CDR2 ANQGSEA. Trimming took off 7 bases at V and 8 bases at J, with 17 bases between the two ends. CDR3: CSAGEPVGGYTF. For the CDR3, the DNA is TGCAGCGCTGGAGAGCCGGTCGGAGGCTACACCTTC.

This clone has just a few counts. The chain employs TRBV18 and TRBJ1-2; the D is unclear. From germline, CDR1 is KGHSH and CDR2 LQKENI. CDR3 size: 13 residues. Trimming took 6 bases from V and 6 from J, leaving 14 bases between them. CDR3: CASSQFDGHGYTF. The CDR3 DNA reads TGTGCCAGCTCCCAATTCGATGGGCATGGCTACACCTTC.

This clone was found a few times. The chain has TRBV6-5 and TRBJ1-3; the D gene is possibly TRBD1 (5 bases). The germline V and J ends were trimmed by 6 bases and 4 bases, with 10 bases remaining between them. Germline lookup yields CDR1 MNHEY and CDR2 SVGAGI. There are 13 residues in the CDR3. CDR3: CASRPGAGNTIYF. In DNA form, the CDR3 reads TGTGCCAGCAGGCCCGGGGCCGGAAACACCATATATTTT.